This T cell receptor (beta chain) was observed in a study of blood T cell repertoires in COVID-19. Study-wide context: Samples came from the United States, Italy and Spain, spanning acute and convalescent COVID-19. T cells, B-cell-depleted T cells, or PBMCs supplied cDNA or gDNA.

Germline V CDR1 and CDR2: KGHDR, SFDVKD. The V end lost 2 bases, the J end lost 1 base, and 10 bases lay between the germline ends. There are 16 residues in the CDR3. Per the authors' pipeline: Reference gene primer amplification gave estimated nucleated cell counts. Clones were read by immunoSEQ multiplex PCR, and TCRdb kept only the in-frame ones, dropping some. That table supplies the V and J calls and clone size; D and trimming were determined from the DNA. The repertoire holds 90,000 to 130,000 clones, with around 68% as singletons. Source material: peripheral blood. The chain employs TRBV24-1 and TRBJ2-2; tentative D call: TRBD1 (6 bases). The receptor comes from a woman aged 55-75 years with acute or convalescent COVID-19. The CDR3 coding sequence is TGTGCCACCAGTGATTCCGGGACACTGAACACCGGGGAGCTGTTTTTT. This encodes CATSDSGTLNTGELFF.